Listed below are T cell receptor beta chains from one sample, sequenced in a study of cytomegalovirus exposure and HLA in healthy donors. Generated by immunoSEQ multiplex PCR, the TCRdb table keeps only in-frame clones and is missing some. Altogether 150,000 to 200,000 clones are present, nearly 80% being singletons, with the ten largest covering just under 6.5%. Sequenced: PBMCs. Every receptor here comes from a man in his forties or fifties in good health and CMV-seropositive. Each CDR3 is given with its conserved first and last residue.

CDR3aa,v_gene
CASSAEGREQYF,TRBV25-1
CSVLGLAARADTQYF,TRBV29-1
CASSYGQVPYEQYF,TRBV7-9
CASGRGQRENEQYF,TRBV7-9
CASTLTQGMVTEAFF,TRBV28
CASSLGGGFYGYTF,TRBV11-3
CASSARGAYEQYF,TRBV9
CAGGTLVNEQFF,TRBV10-3
CASSSRTGVFTGELFF,TRBV7-3
CASSSPSGTQGNEQFF,TRBV7-9
CASSVAGNTIYF,TRBV2
CASSLVVGDTEAFF,TRBV11-2
CASSRTSGSINEQFF,TRBV6-5
CAWNTGLAGVKANEQFF,TRBV30
CASSFGWTSEQFF,TRBV7-6
CASLKGDTNTEAFF,TRBV6-1
CASSLSLAREQYF,TRBV11-2
CASSPVEREGEQFF,TRBV18
CAWSPVNTDTQYF,TRBV30
CASSPGADMRTQYF,TRBV5-1
CASSPDRDRNQPQHF,TRBV11-2
CASSPLRGRKGDTEAFF,TRBV18
CASSLAGASYEQYF,TRBV11-2
CASSIGGTGSSYEQYF,TRBV19
CASRGRPGTSGSTYEQYF,TRBV19
CAISEGRGQPETQYF,TRBV10-3
CASSLDVGLYGYTF,TRBV5-4
CASSGASLPNEQFF,TRBV18
CASSLEGGGTEAFF,TRBV5-1
CASSDTYNEQFF,TRBV10-1
CASSQGGLAGAYEQYF,TRBV4-1
CASSLGGFPYNEQFF,TRBV5-1
CASSEGGSGNTIYF,TRBV10-1
CASSLSTQSRNGYTF,TRBV5-4
CASSLDQGQSYEQYF,TRBV11-2
CASRSQREGSYEQYF,TRBV2
CASSFPPVDNEQFF,TRBV13
CASSATLQNSQYF,TRBV19
CASSPRTSGTYYNEQFF,TRBV18
CASSWGAGGNTGELFF,TRBV28
CASSLRQVSFGYTF,TRBV28
CASSSRQGQEQYF,TRBV11-2
CASSLGGGYTQYF,TRBV11-3
CASSYSGSTADTQYF,TRBV6-5
CASSHEEVGEKLFF,TRBV13
CASSPTGTSGYEQYF,TRBV11-3
CASSPQSAGSNYGYTF,TRBV27
CATSDGREGLSRTDTQYF,TRBV4-1
CASSDSVAAQYF,TRBV6-4
CASSPTSSRGTEAFF,TRBV18
CASSETPGTTEAFF,TRBV10-1
CASSIGAGRNTIYF,TRBV19